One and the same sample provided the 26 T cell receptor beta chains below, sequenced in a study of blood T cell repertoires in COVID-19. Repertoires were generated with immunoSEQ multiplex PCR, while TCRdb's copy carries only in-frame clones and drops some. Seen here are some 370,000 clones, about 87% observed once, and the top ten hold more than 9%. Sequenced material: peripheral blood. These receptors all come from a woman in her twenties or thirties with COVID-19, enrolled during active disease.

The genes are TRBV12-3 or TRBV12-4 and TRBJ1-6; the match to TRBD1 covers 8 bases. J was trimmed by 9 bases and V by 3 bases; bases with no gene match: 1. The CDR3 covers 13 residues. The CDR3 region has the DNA TGTGCCAGCAGTTTGGACAGGGCTTCACCCCTCCACTTT. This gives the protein CASSLDRASPLHF.

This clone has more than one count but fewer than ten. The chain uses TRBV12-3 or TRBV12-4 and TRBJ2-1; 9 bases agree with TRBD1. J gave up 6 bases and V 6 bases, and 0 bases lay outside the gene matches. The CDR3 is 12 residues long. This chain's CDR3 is CASRGQGNEQFF. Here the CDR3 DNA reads TGTGCCAGCAGGGGACAGGGCAATGAGCAGTTCTTC.

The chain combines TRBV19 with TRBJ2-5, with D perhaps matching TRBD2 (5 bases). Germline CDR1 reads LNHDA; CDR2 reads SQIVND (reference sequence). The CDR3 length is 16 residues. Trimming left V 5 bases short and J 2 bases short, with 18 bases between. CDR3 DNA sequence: TGTGCCAGTAGTTGGAAACGGGCCACGGGGCAAGAGACCCAGTACTTC. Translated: CASSWKRATGQETQYF.

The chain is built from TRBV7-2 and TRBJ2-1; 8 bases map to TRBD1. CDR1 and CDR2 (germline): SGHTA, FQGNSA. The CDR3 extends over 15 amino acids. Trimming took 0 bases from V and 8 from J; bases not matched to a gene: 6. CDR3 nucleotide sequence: TGTGCCAGCAGCTTAGCCGCAGGGGGCTCCGATGAGCAGTTCTTC. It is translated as CASSLAAGGSDEQFF.

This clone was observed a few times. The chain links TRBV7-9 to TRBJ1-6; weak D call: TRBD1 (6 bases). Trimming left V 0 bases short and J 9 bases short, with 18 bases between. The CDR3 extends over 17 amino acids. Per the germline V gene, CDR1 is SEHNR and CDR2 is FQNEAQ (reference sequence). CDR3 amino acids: CASSLAPQGLGGSPLHF. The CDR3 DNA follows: TGTGCCAGCAGCTTAGCCCCACAGGGCCTTGGGGGTTCACCCCTCCACTTT.

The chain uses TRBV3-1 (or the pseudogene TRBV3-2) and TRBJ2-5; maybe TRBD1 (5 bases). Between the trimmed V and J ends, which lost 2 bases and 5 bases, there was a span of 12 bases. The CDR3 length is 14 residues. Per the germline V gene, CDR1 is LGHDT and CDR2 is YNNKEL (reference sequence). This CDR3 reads CASSQRGHRETQYF. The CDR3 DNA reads TGTGCCAGCAGCCAAAGGGGCCATAGGGAGACCCAGTACTTC.

The CDR3 DNA follows: TGTGCCATCAGATCGAGGGGGACAGCGAACACTGAAGCTTTCTTT. It specifies CAIRSRGTANTEAFF. This chain links TRBV10-3 with TRBJ1-1; 7 bases fit TRBD1. V lost 6 bases to trimming and J lost 1 base; unmatched junction nucleotides: 8. The length of the CDR3 is 15 residues. The V gene's germline CDR1 is ENHRY and CDR2 SYGVKD.

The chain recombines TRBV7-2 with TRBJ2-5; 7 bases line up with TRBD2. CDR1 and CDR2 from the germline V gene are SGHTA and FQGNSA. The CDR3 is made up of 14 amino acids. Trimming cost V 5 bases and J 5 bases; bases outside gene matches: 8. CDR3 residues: CASSPDGRKETQYF. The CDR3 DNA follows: TGTGCCAGCAGCCCAGACGGGAGGAAGGAGACCCAGTACTTC.

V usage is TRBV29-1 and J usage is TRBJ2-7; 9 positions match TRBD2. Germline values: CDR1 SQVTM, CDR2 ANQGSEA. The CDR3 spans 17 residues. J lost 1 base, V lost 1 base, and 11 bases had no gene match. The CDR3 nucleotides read TGCAGCGTTGAAGGGGGGAGGAAGGCGGGAGGGTCCTACGAGCAGTACTTC. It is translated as CSVEGGRKAGGSYEQYF.

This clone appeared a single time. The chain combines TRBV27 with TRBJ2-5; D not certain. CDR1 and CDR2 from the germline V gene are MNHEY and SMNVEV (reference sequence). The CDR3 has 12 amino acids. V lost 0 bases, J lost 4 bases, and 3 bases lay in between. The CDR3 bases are TGTGCCAGCAGTTTATCCGGAGAGACCCAGTACTTC. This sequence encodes CASSLSGETQYF.

The CDR3 DNA follows: TGCGCCAGCAGCCAGGTTCTACTAGCGGGAAGAGGCAATGAGCAGTTCTTC. Protein: CASSQVLLAGRGNEQFF. This chain links TRBV4-3 with TRBJ2-1, with 10 bases matching TRBD2. CDR3 length: 17 amino acids. The J segment lost 6 bases and the V segment lost 3 bases, leaving 11 bases of the junction unmatched. Germline assignment: CDR1 LGHNA and CDR2 YSLEER.

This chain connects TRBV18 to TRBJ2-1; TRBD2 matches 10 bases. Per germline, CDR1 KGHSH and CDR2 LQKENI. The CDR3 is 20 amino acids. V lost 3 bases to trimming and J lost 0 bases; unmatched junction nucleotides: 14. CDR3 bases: TGTGCCAGCTCACCTCTGGGACTAGCGACCATAGGAAGCTCCTACAATGAGCAGTTCTTC. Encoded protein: CASSPLGLATIGSSYNEQFF.

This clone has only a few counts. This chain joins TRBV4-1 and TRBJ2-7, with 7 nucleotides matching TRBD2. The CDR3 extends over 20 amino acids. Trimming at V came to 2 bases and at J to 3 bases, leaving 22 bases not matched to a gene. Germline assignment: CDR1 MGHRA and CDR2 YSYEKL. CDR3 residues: CASSQYPGLPRGKGFYEQYF. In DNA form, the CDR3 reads TGCGCCAGCAGCCAATACCCGGGACTACCCCGGGGGAAGGGGTTCTACGAGCAGTACTTC.

The chain's CDR3 is CASSVAGDHYYGYTF. The DNA of the CDR3 is TGTGCCAGCAGCGTAGCAGGGGATCATTACTATGGCTACACCTTC. The gene calls are TRBV9 and TRBJ1-2, with D possibly matching TRBD1 (6 bases). The CDR3 spans 15 residues. Looked up from germline, CDR1 is SGDLS and CDR2 is YYNGEE. Trimming stripped 0 bases from V and 3 bases from J, with 12 bases between.

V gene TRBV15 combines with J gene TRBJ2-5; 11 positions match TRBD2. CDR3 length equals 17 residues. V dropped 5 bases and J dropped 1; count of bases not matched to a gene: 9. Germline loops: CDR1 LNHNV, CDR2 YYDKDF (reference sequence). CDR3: CATSGSGRADTQETQYF. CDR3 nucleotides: TGTGCCACCAGCGGTAGCGGGAGGGCTGATACCCAAGAGACCCAGTACTTC.

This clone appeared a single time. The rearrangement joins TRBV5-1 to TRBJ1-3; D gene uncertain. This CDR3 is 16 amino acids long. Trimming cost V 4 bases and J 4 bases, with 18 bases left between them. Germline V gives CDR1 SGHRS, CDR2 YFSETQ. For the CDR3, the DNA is TGCGCCAGCAGCCTAGCGACCGGGCGGCAGGGAAACACCATATATTTT. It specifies CASSLATGRQGNTIYF.

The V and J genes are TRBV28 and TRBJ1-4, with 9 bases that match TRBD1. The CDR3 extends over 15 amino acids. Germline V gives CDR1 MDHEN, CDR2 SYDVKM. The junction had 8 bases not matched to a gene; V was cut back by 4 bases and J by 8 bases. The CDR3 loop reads CASSSLTGGREKLFF. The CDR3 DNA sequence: TGTGCCAGCAGTTCCCTGACAGGGGGTCGCGAAAAACTGTTTTTT.

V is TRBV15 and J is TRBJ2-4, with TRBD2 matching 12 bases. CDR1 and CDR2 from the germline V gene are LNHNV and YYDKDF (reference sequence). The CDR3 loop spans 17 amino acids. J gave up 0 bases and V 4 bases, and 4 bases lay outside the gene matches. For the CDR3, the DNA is TGTGCCACCAGCATACGGACTAGCGGGATAGCCAAAAACATTCAGTACTTC. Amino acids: CATSIRTSGIAKNIQYF.

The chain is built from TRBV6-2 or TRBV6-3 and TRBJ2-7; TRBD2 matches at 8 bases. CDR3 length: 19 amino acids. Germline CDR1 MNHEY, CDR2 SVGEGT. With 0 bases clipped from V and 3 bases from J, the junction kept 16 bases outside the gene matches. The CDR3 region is CASSYSAVRTIAGNYEQYF. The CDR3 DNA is TGTGCCAGCAGTTACTCGGCCGTACGAACTATAGCGGGGAACTACGAGCAGTACTTC.

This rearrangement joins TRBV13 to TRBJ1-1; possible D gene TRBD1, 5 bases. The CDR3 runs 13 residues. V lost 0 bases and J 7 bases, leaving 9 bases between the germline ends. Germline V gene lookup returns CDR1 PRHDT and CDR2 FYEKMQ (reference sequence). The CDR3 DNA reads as TGTGCCAGCAGCTTAGGGGGGCTGGGTGAAGCTTTCTTT. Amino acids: CASSLGGLGEAFF.

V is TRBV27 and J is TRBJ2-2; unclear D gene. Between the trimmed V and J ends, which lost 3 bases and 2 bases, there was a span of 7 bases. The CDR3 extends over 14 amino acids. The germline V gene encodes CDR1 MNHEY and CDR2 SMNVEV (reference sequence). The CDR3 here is CASSFGGNTGELFF. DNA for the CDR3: TGTGCCAGCAGTTTCGGCGGAAACACCGGGGAGCTGTTTTTT.

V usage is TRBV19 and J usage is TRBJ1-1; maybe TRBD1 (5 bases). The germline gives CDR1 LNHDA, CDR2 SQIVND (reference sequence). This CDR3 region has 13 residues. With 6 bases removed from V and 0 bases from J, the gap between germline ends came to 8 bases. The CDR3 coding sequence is TGTGCCAGTAGGGGGCAGGTGAACACTGAAGCTTTCTTT. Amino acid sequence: CASRGQVNTEAFF.

The CDR3 nucleotides read TGTGCCAGCAGTTACTCGGCGGGGGGCTCATCCGAGCAGTACTTC. Translating gives CASSYSAGGSSEQYF. The chain combines TRBV6-2 or TRBV6-3 with TRBJ2-7, with TRBD2 matching 8 bases. The CDR3 covers 15 residues. The junction had 7 bases not matched to a gene; V was cut back by 0 bases and J by 6 bases. CDR1 and CDR2 from the germline V gene are MNHEY and SVGEGT.

Here the CDR3 DNA reads TGTGCCAGTTGCGGGGCTCTCGGATCGGGTCAGCCCCAGCATTTT. Encoded protein: CASCGALGSGQPQHF. The genes are TRBV19 and TRBJ1-5; a weak D match, TRBD1 (5 bases). This CDR3 has 15 residues. The V and J ends lost 8 bases and 6 bases respectively, with 20 bases between them. From germline, CDR1 is LNHDA and CDR2 SQIVND (reference sequence).

The CDR3, as DNA: TGTGCCAGCAGTTACTCGGACAGGGGAAACTACGAGCAGTACTTC. Translation: CASSYSDRGNYEQYF. The chain links TRBV6-5 to TRBJ2-7; 9 nucleotides align to TRBD1. J lost 3 bases, V lost 0 bases, and 3 bases had no gene match. CDR1 is MNHEY and CDR2 is SVGAGI in the germline V gene. The CDR3 consists of 15 residues.

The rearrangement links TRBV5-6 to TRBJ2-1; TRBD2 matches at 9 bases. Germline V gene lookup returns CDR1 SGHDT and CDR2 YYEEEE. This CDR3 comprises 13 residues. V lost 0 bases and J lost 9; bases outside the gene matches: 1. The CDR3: CASSLASGTEQFF. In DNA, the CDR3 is TGTGCCAGCAGCTTGGCTAGCGGGACTGAGCAGTTCTTC.